These 3 T cell receptor beta chains were sequenced from one sample in a study of beta chain features in type 1 diabetes. The study's findings and limits: When Type 1 diabetes patients were examined, their TCRB CDR3s proved moderately but significantly shorter in all four CD4+ subsets.

Every bit of the isolated RNA underwent reverse transcription, so sequencing read expressed TCRB transcripts. Method: immunoSEQ multiplex PCR; TCRdb's copy keeps in-frame clones and lacks some. The repertoire holds about 340,000 clones, with less than 15% as singletons. These receptors are not linked to any known antigen. Source material: naive CD4+ T cells from blood. All receptors come from a young woman with type 1 diabetes.

This clone was seen more than once but under ten times. This chain joins TRBV7-6 and TRBJ2-1; TRBD2 agrees at 12 bases. Per the germline V gene, CDR1 is SGHVS and CDR2 is FNYEAQ. This CDR3 is built from 14 residues. With V trimmed by 5 bases and J by 6 bases, 2 bases remained unmatched. The CDR3 protein is CASSPGLAGNEQFF. Here the CDR3 DNA reads TGTGCCAGCAGCCCGGGACTAGCGGGCAATGAGCAGTTCTTC.

This chain connects TRBV7-6 to TRBJ1-2; D not resolved. Deletions cut 5 bases from V and 1 base from J, with 8 bases between. Germline-derived CDR1 and CDR2 are SGHVS and FNYEAQ. CDR3 size: 13 residues. The CDR3 loop reads CASSGTVNYGYTF. The CDR3 nucleotides are TGTGCCAGCAGCGGTACAGTTAACTATGGCTACACCTTC. Combining the CDR3 with reference TRBV7-6 and TRBJ1-2 gives the whole variable domain GAGVSQSPRYKVTKRGQDVALRCDPISGHVSLYWYRQALGQGPEFLTYFNYEAQQDKSGLPNDRFSAERPEGSISTLTIQRTEQRDSAMYRCASSGTVNYGYTFGSGTRLTVV.

The V gene is TRBV30, the J gene TRBJ2-1; 8 nucleotides agree with TRBD2. The germline V gene encodes CDR1 GTSNPN and CDR2 SVGIG (reference sequence). The length of the CDR3 is 13 residues. Germline trimming cut 8 bases from V and 8 bases from J; bases unmatched to any gene: 11. The CDR3, as DNA: TGTGCCGGGGGGGCTAGCGGGCCCGATGAGCAGTTCTTC. Translating it yields CAGGASGPDEQFF.